These T cell receptor beta chains were read from a single sample in a study of breast tumors, draining lymph nodes, adjacent tissues. TCRdb re-called the multiplex PCR reads with MiXCR, one entry per CDR3 protein. Here the sample spans fewer than 200,000 distinct CDR3 sequences, approximately 33% being singletons. Material: axillary lymph node tissue. These receptors all come from a female donor with breast cancer. Some clones in this sample may be carry-over from other donors' samples. The conserved cysteine and the conserved F or W are not part of the CDR3 here. Each record gives: V gene, CDR3 length, D gene, J gene, CDR3 protein. A D gene is named only where the DNA matches it firmly.

V: TRBV4-1
length: 12
D: TRBD1
J: TRBJ2-5
CDR3: ASSSGQGQETQY

V: TRBV27
length: 12
D: -
J: TRBJ2-3
CDR3: ASSLNPVGDTQY

V: TRBV7-8
length: 12
D: -
J: TRBJ1-2
CDR3: ASSSPGRGSGNT

V: TRBV20-1
length: 10
D: -
J: TRBJ2-7
CDR3: SFDGQHYEQY

V: TRBV7-9
length: 11
D: -
J: TRBJ2-1
CDR3: ASSSQGIGEQF

V: TRBV11-2
length: 15
D: -
J: TRBJ2-2
CDR3: ASSLVPGNGNTGELF

V: TRBV24-1
length: 13
D: -
J: TRBJ2-1
CDR3: AASDIRDTYNEQF

V: TRBV9
length: 15
D: TRBD2
J: TRBJ2-5
CDR3: ASSAQRLAGGQETQY

V: TRBV6-5
length: 11
D: -
J: TRBJ2-2
CDR3: ASRVEDTGELF

V: TRBV11-3
length: 15
D: TRBD1
J: TRBJ1-2
CDR3: ASSSPITGDRMGGYT